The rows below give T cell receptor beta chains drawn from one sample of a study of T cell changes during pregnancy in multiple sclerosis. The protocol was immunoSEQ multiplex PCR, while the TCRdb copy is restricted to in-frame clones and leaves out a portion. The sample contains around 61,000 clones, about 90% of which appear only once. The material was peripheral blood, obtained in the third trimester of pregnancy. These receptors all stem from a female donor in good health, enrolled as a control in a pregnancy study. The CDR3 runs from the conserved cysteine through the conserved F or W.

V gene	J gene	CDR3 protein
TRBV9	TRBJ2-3	CASSPRTSGVTDTQYF
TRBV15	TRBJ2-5	CATSRGPGARGREETQYF
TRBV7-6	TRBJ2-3	CASSLQSGSGDTQYF
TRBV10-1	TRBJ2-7	CASSPDNSPYEQYF
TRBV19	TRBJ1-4	CASSLGHGQREKLFF
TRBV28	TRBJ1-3	CASSLSRAGNTIYF
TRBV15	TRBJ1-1	CATSRDWAGATEAFF
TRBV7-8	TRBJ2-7	CASSASTSGEIYEQYF
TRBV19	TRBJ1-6	CASSITGTGGYSPLHF
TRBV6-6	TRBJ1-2	CASDTGSGYTF
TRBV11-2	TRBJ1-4	CASSAVPGANEKLFF
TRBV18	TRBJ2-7	CASSLGGGTSSYEQYF
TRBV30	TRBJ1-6	CAWTITGTGTNSPLHF
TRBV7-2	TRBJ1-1	CASSYTRQSTEAFF
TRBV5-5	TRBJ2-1	CASSPVAGVNEQFF
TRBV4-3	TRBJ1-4	CASSQDPGQGVEKLFF
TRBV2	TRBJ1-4	CASSQTGAEEKLFF
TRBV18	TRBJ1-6	CASSPSFNSPLHF
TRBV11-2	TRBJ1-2	CASSLGADTVYGYTF
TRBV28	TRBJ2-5	CASSLPQGRETQYF
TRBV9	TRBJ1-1	CASSITSAGTGFNTEAFF
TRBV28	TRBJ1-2	CASSLDQTVGYTF
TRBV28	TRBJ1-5	CASSFTWTGSQPQHF
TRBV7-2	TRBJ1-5	CASSQTGGGRSNQPQHF
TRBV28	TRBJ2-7	CASSRTGLRSYEQYF
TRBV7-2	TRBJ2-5	CASSLRLAGGETQYF
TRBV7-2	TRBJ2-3	CASSPRRGSGDTQYF
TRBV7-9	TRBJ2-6	CASSLSPGQVSGANVLTF
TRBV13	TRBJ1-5	CASSLRGQPQHF
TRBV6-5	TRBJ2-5	CASSSGGRTRETQYF
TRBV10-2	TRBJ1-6	CASRPHRVSPLHF
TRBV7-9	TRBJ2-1	CASSRFAQGENEQFF
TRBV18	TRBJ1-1	CASSPTGYMNTEAFF
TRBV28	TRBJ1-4	CASSLQGAANEKLFF
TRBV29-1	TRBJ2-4	CSVVGIPKNIQYF
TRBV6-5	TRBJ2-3	CASRITGGYTDTQYF
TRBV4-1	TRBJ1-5	CASSPGDSSNQPQHF